Sequencing of this T cell receptor beta chain was carried out in a study of cytomegalovirus exposure and HLA in healthy donors. Findings of the study overall: Sequencing artifact likely explains a cluster of highly shared sequence variants.

Despite likely unrecorded immune exposures, the donors were nominally healthy at the time of sampling. PCR used 60 Vbeta primers and 13 Jbeta primers. TCRdb's copy holds only in-frame clones and misses some; the assay was immunoSEQ multiplex PCR. The sample holds 150,000 to 200,000 clones; over 75% are singletons and the top ten take around 3.1%. About this clone itself: Its antigen is currently unknown.

Sequencing was performed on PBMCs. The clonotype was recovered from a female donor in good health and CMV-seronegative.

The CDR3 nucleotides read TGTGCCACCAGCAGAGCCGGGGGAGGGGGAGGGAACATTCAGTACTTC. Its protein product is CATSRAGGGGGNIQYF. The chain recombines TRBV15 with TRBJ2-4, with a tentative D call TRBD2 (7 bases). Per the germline V gene, CDR1 is LNHNV and CDR2 is YYDKDF (reference sequence). The V end lost 1 base, the J end lost 7 bases, and 17 bases lay between the germline ends. CDR3 length: 16 residues.